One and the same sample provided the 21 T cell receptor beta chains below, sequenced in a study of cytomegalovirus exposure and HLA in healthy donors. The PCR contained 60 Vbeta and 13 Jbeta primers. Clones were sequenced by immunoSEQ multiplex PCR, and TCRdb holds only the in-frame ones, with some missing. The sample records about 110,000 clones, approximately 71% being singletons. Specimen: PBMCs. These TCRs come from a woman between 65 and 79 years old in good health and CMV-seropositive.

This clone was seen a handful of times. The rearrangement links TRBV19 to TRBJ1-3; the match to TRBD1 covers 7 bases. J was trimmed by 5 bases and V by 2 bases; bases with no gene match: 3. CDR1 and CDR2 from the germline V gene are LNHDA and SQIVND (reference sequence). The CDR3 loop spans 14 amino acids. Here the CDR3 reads CASSIRGGRNTIYF. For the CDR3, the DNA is TGTGCCAGTAGTATAAGAGGGGGCCGAAACACCATATATTTT. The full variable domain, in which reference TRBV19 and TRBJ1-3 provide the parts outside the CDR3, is DGGITQSPKYLFRKEGQNVTLSCEQNLNHDAMYWYRQDPGQGLRLIYYSQIVNDFQKGDIAEGYSVSREKKESFPLTVTSAQKNPTAFYLCASSIRGGRNTIYFGEGSWLTVV.

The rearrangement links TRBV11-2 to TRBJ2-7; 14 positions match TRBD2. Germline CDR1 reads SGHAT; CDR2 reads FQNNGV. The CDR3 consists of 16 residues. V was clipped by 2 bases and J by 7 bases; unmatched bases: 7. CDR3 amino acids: CASSLQTSGGGNEQYF. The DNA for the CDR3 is TGTGCCAGCAGCTTACAGACTAGCGGGGGGGGTAATGAGCAGTACTTC. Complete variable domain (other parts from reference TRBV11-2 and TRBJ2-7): EAGVAQSPRYKIIEKRQSVAFWCNPISGHATLYWYQQILGQGPKLLIQFQNNGVVDDSQLPKDRFSAERLKGVDSTLKIQPAKLEDSAVYLCASSLQTSGGGNEQYFGPGTRLTVT.

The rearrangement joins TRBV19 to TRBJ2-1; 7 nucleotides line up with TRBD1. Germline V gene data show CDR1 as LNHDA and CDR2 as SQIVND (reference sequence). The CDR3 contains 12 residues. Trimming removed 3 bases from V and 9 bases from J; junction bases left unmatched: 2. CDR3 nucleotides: TGTGCCAGTAGTATCTCAGGGGGTGAGCAGTTCTTC. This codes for CASSISGGEQFF.

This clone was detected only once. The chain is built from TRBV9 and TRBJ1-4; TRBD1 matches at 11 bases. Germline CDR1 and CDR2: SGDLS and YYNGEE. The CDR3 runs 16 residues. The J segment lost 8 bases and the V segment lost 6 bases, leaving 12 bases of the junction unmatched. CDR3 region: CASTGGQGAPGEKLFF. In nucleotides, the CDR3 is TGTGCCAGCACGGGAGGACAGGGGGCTCCCGGGGAAAAACTGTTTTTT.

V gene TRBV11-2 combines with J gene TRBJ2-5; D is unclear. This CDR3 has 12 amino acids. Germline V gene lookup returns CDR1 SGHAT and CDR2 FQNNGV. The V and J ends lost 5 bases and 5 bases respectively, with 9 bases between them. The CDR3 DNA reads TGTGCCAGCAGCCTGCTGAGGGAGACCCAGTACTTC. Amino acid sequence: CASSLLRETQYF.

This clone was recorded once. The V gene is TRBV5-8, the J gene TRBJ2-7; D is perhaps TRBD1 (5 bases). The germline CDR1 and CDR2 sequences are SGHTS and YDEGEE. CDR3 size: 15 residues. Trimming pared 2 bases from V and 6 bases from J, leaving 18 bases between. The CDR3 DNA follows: TGTGCCAGCAGCTTTGGTCGACAGACCGCACGCGAGCAGTACTTC. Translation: CASSFGRQTAREQYF.

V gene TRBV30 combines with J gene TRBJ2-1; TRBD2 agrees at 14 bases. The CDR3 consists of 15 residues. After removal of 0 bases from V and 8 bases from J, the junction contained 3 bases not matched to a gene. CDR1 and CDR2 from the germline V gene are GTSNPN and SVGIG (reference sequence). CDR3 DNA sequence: TGTGCCTGGAGTGTAGGACTAGCGGGGGGTGATGAGCAGTTCTTC. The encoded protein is CAWSVGLAGGDEQFF.

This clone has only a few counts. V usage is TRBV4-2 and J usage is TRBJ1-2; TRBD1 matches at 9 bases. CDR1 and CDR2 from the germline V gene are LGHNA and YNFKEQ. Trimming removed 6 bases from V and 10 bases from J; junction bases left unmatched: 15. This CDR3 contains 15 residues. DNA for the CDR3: TGTGCCAGCAGTTACCGGGTGGGACAGGGTTTTGCCTACACCTTC. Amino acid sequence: CASSYRVGQGFAYTF.

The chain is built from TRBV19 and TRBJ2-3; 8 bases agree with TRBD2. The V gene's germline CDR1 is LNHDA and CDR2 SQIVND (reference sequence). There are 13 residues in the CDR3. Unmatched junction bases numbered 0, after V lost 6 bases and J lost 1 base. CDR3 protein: CASRAGGTDTQYF. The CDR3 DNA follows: TGTGCCAGTAGAGCGGGGGGCACAGATACGCAGTATTTT.

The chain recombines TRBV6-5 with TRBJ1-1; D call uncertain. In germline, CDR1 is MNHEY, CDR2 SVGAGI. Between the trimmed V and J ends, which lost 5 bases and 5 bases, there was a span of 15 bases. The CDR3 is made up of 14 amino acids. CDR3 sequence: CASSLLGSGTEAFF. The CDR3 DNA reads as TGTGCCAGCAGTCTACTAGGGTCGGGGACTGAAGCTTTCTTT.

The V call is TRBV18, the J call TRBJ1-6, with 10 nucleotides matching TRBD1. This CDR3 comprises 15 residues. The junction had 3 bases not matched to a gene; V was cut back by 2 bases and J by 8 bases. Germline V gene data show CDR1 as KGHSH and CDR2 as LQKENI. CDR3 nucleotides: TGTGCCAGCTCACCAATTGGGACAGGGGATTCACCCCTCCACTTT. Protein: CASSPIGTGDSPLHF.

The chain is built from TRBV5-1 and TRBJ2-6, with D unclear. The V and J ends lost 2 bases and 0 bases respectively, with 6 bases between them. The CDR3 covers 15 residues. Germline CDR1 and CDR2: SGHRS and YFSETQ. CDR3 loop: CASSLRHSGANVLTF. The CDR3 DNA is TGCGCCAGCAGCTTAAGACACTCTGGGGCCAACGTCCTGACTTTC.

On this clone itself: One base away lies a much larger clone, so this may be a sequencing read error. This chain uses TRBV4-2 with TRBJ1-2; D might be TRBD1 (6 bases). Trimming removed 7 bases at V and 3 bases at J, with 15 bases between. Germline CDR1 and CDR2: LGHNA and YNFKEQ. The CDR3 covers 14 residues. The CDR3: CASKGDNIYYGYTF. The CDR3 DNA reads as TGTGCCAGCAAGGGGGACAACATATACTATGGCTACACCTTC.

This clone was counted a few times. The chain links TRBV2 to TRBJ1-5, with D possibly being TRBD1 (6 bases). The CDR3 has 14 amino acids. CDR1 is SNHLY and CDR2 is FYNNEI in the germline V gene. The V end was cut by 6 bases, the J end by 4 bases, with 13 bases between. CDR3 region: CASRRQAGNQPQHF. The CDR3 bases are TGTGCCAGCAGGAGACAGGCGGGTAATCAGCCCCAGCATTTT.

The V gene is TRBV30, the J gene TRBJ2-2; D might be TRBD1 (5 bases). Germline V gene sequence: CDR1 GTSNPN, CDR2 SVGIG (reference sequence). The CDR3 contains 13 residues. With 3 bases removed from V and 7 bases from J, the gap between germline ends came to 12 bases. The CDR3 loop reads CAWRGGAVGELFF. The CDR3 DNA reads TGTGCCTGGAGAGGTGGGGCAGTCGGGGAGCTGTTTTTT.

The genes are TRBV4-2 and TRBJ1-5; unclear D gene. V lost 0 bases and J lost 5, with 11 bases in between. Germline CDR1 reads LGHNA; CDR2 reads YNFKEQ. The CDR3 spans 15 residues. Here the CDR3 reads CASSQDRLGYQPQHF. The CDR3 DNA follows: TGTGCCAGCAGCCAAGATAGACTCGGTTATCAGCCCCAGCATTTT.

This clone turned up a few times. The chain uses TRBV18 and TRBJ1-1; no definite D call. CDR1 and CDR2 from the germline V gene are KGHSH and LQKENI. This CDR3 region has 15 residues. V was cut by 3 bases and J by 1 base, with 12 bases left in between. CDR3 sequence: CASSPPPRGNTEAFF. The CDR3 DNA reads TGTGCCAGCTCACCCCCACCCCGAGGGAACACTGAAGCTTTCTTT. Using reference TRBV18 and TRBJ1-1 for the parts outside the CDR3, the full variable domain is NAGVMQNPRHLVRRRGQEARLRCSPMKGHSHVYWYRQLPEEGLKFMVYLQKENIIDESGMPKERFSAEFPKEGPSILRIQQVVRGDSAAYFCASSPPPRGNTEAFFGQGTRLTVV.

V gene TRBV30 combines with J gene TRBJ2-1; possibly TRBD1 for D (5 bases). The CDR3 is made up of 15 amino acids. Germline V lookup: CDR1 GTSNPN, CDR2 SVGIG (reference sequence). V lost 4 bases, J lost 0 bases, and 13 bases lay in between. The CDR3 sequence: CAWNLQASSYNEQFF. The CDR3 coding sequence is TGTGCCTGGAACCTACAGGCCAGCTCCTACAATGAGCAGTTCTTC.

The CDR3 DNA sequence: TGCGCCAGCAGCCAATCAACAGGGTCCAATGAAAAACTGTTTTTT. It translates to CASSQSTGSNEKLFF. V is TRBV4-1 and J is TRBJ1-4; D is perhaps TRBD1 (6 bases). The CDR3 runs to 15 residues. In germline, CDR1 is MGHRA, CDR2 YSYEKL. V dropped 2 bases and J dropped 5 bases, with 12 bases sitting between them.

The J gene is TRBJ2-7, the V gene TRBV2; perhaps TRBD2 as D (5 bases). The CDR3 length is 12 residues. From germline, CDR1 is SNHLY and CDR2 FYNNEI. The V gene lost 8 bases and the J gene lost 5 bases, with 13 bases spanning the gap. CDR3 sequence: CASDWGANEQYF. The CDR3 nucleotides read TGTGCCAGCGATTGGGGAGCGAACGAGCAGTACTTC.

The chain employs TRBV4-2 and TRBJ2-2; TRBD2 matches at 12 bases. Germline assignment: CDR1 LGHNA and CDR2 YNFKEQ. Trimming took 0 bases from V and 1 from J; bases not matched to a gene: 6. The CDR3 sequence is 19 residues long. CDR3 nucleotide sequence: TGTGCCAGCAGCCAAGATCTACTAGCGGGGGGCAAGAACACCGGGGAGCTGTTTTTT. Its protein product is CASSQDLLAGGKNTGELFF.